The 26 T cell receptor beta chains presented below share a single source sample, sequenced in a study of OX40 agonist ivuxolimab in advanced cancers. Sequencing was performed with immunoSEQ multiplex PCR; in TCRdb, only in-frame clones are kept and a portion is missing. This table holds about 38,000 clones, around 82% found once. The sample was CD4+ or CD8+ T cells sorted from blood, taken in a trial of the OX40 agonist ivuxolimab. These receptors all stem from an adult with an advanced solid tumor such as melanoma, head and neck, liver or kidney cancer.

The rearrangement joins TRBV10-3 to TRBJ2-1, with D possibly matching TRBD2 (6 bases). CDR1 and CDR2 from the germline V gene are ENHRY and SYGVKD. The V end was cut by 5 bases, the J end by 0 bases, with 11 bases between. This CDR3 region has 15 residues. The CDR3 region has the DNA TGTGCCATCAGTCGACTAGTAAGCTCCTACAATGAGCAGTTCTTC. It specifies CAISRLVSSYNEQFF.

The chain has TRBV6-1 and TRBJ2-7; D not certain. The CDR3 is 13 amino acids. Germline V CDR1 and CDR2: MNHNS, SASEGT. Trimming left V 5 bases short and J 9 bases short, with 17 bases between. The CDR3 loop reads CASSLRTAPLQYF. The DNA for the CDR3 is TGTGCCAGCAGTCTCCGGACCGCTCCTTTGCAGTACTTC.

In its sample, this clone was seen a few times. The chain is built from TRBV4-1 and TRBJ2-7; TRBD2 matches at 14 bases. This CDR3 is built from 16 residues. CDR1 and CDR2 (germline): MGHRA, YSYEKL. Trimming cost V 4 bases and J 0 bases; bases outside gene matches: 2. Here the CDR3 reads CASSRGLAGVSYEQYF. Written as DNA, the CDR3 is TGCGCCAGCAGCCGGGGACTAGCGGGAGTCTCCTACGAGCAGTACTTC.

The CDR3 DNA sequence: TGTGCCAGCAGTTCAGGGCTCTATAGCAATCAGCCCCAGCATTTT. Translated: CASSSGLYSNQPQHF. The chain links TRBV6-1 to TRBJ1-5, with a possible D match to TRBD1 (5 bases). This CDR3 comprises 15 residues. Germline V gene data show CDR1 as MNHNS and CDR2 as SASEGT. Trimming pared 5 bases from V and 0 bases from J, leaving 11 bases between.

V gene TRBV5-1 combines with J gene TRBJ2-1; no firm D call. V shed 4 bases and J shed 0 bases, with 20 bases lying between them. Germline lookup yields CDR1 SGHRS and CDR2 YFSETQ. This CDR3 is 18 amino acids long. The CDR3 sequence: CASSPGLAGSGSYNEQFF. The DNA for the CDR3 is TGCGCCAGCAGCCCCGGCCTCGCAGGTTCGGGCTCCTACAATGAGCAGTTCTTC. Supplemented by reference TRBV5-1 and TRBJ2-1, the full variable domain reads KAGVTQTPRYLIKTRGQQVTLSCSPISGHRSVSWYQQTPGQGLQFLFEYFSETQRNKGNFPGRFSGRQFSNSRSEMNVSTLELGDSALYLCASSPGLAGSGSYNEQFFGPGTRLTVL.

The chain is built from TRBV7-8 and TRBJ2-5; 7 bases match TRBD1. The J segment lost 2 bases and the V segment lost 5 bases, leaving 11 bases of the junction unmatched. The CDR3 sequence is 16 residues long. Germline loops: CDR1 SGHVS, CDR2 FQNEAQ. CDR3 sequence reads: CASSVEEGAWQETQYF. CDR3 coding DNA: TGTGCCAGCAGCGTGGAAGAGGGGGCATGGCAAGAGACCCAGTACTTC.

The chain uses TRBV18 and TRBJ2-7; 13 nucleotides agree with TRBD2. J gave up 5 bases and V 4 bases, and 5 bases lay outside the gene matches. Germline assignment: CDR1 KGHSH and CDR2 LQKENI. The CDR3 sequence is 15 residues long. The CDR3 is CASSQWTSGSDEQYF. The DNA for the CDR3 is TGTGCCAGCTCACAATGGACTAGCGGGAGTGACGAGCAGTACTTC.

V usage is TRBV2 and J usage is TRBJ1-4; TRBD1 aligns across 7 bases. J lost 4 bases, V lost 6 bases, and 5 bases had no gene match. The germline CDR1 and CDR2 sequences are SNHLY and FYNNEI. This CDR3 is 14 amino acids long. The CDR3 is CASRPGQLNEKLFF. In DNA, the CDR3 is TGTGCCAGCAGACCGGGACAGCTTAATGAAAAACTGTTTTTT.

The genes are TRBV2 and TRBJ2-5; D gene ambiguous. CDR1 is SNHLY and CDR2 is FYNNEI in the germline V gene. The CDR3 is made up of 13 amino acids. V lost 1 base and J 4 bases, leaving 7 bases between the germline ends. This CDR3 is CASSEEYGETQYF. CDR3 nucleotide sequence: TGTGCCAGCAGTGAAGAGTACGGAGAGACCCAGTACTTC. Based on the CDR3 plus reference TRBV2 and TRBJ2-5, the full variable domain is EPEVTQTPSHQVTQMGQEVILRCVPISNHLYFYWYRQILGQKVEFLVSFYNNEISEKSEIFDDQFSVERPDGSNFTLKIRSTKLEDSAMYFCASSEEYGETQYFGPGTRLLVL.

J is TRBJ1-2 and V is TRBV29-1; no reliable D call. Trimming cost V 2 bases and J 4 bases, with 5 bases left between them. The CDR3 length is 11 residues. From germline, CDR1 is SQVTM and CDR2 ANQGSEA. The CDR3 coding sequence is TGCAGCGTTGAACATCTCTATGGCTACACCTTC. This gives the protein CSVEHLYGYTF. Together with reference TRBV29-1 and TRBJ1-2, the CDR3 gives the full variable domain: SAVISQKPSRDICQRGTSLTIQCQVDSQVTMMFWYRQQPGQSLTLIATANQGSEATYESGFVIDKFPISRPNLTFSTLTVSNMSPEDSSIYLCSVEHLYGYTFGSGTRLTVV.

In this sample, this clone turned up once. The rearrangement joins TRBV19 to TRBJ2-1; TRBD2 matches at 7 bases. Trimming cost V 2 bases and J 7 bases; bases outside gene matches: 5. The CDR3 runs to 14 residues. Per the germline V gene, CDR1 is LNHDA and CDR2 is SQIVND (reference sequence). CDR3 sequence: CASSITGGANEQFF. CDR3 in DNA: TGTGCCAGTAGTATAACGGGGGGAGCGAATGAGCAGTTCTTC. Drawing the rest from reference TRBV19 and TRBJ2-1, the complete variable domain is DGGITQSPKYLFRKEGQNVTLSCEQNLNHDAMYWYRQDPGQGLRLIYYSQIVNDFQKGDIAEGYSVSREKKESFPLTVTSAQKNPTAFYLCASSITGGANEQFFGPGTRLTVL.

The V gene is TRBV7-9, the J gene TRBJ2-7; possibly TRBD2 for D (7 bases). Trimming took 3 bases from V and 2 from J, leaving 14 bases between them. The CDR3 is 15 amino acids. From germline, CDR1 is SEHNR and CDR2 FQNEAQ (reference sequence). CDR3: CASSLAGAPTYEQYF. CDR3 coding DNA: TGTGCCAGCAGCTTGGCGGGGGCACCTACCTACGAGCAGTACTTC.

The chain joins TRBV27 to TRBJ2-5; 8 bases agree with TRBD1. CDR1 is MNHEY and CDR2 is SMNVEV in the germline V gene (reference sequence). V was pared by 6 bases and J by 6 bases, with 12 bases of the junction left unmatched. The CDR3 is made up of 15 amino acids. As DNA, the CDR3 is TGTGCCAGCAGGCTTACAGGGGGAGCACACAAGACCCAGTACTTC. Its protein product is CASRLTGGAHKTQYF.

V gene TRBV6-1 combines with J gene TRBJ1-1; D might be TRBD1 (6 bases). The CDR3 has 15 residues. Looked up from germline, CDR1 is MNHNS and CDR2 is SASEGT. The V end was cut by 6 bases, the J end by 1 base, with 15 bases between. The CDR3 here is CASSALGQPNTEAFF. CDR3 bases: TGTGCCAGCAGCGCATTAGGACAGCCGAACACTGAAGCTTTCTTT.

This chain links TRBV4-1 with TRBJ2-3, with 13 positions matching TRBD2. The CDR3 is 17 amino acids. V lost 0 bases and J lost 5; bases outside the gene matches: 5. Germline V lookup: CDR1 MGHRA, CDR2 YSYEKL. The CDR3 loop reads CASSQETSGRALDTQYF. CDR3 nucleotides: TGCGCCAGCAGCCAAGAAACTAGCGGGAGGGCCCTAGATACGCAGTATTTT.

The CDR3 sequence: CATGVTSTDTQYF. CDR3 DNA: TGTGCCACGGGGGTGACAAGCACAGATACGCAGTATTTT. The chain joins TRBV19 to TRBJ2-3; TRBD2 might be the D (6 bases). Germline V gene sequence: CDR1 LNHDA, CDR2 SQIVND (reference sequence). CDR3 length: 13 amino acids. The V and J ends lost 10 bases and 0 bases respectively, with 11 bases between them.

The rearrangement uses TRBV7-2 and TRBJ1-3, with D tentatively TRBD1 (5 bases). CDR1 is SGHTA, CDR2 FQGNSA, per germline. The CDR3 contains 15 residues. The V end was cut by 4 bases, the J end by 0 bases, with 10 bases between. CDR3 loop: CASSSFGGSGNTIYF. The DNA for the CDR3 is TGTGCCAGCAGCTCCTTTGGGGGCTCTGGAAACACCATATATTTT. Supplemented by reference TRBV7-2 and TRBJ1-3, the full variable domain reads GAGVSQSPSNKVTEKGKDVELRCDPISGHTALYWYRQSLGQGLEFLIYFQGNSAPDKSGLPSDRFSAERTGGSVSTLTIQRTQQEDSAVYLCASSSFGGSGNTIYFGEGSWLTVV.

The rearrangement joins TRBV28 to TRBJ2-5, with TRBD2 matching over 8 bases. TRBJ2-7 explains the end of the DNA better; the J call may be wrong. Germline V gives CDR1 MDHEN, CDR2 SYDVKM. The CDR3 is made up of 14 amino acids. The CDR3 is CASSLTGGLYEQYF. The CDR3 DNA is TGTGCCAGCAGTTTAACGGGAGGGCTATACGAGCAGTACTTC.

The chain joins TRBV6-6 to TRBJ1-2; the D gene is possibly TRBD1 (6 bases). Deletions cut 4 bases from V and 2 bases from J, with 8 bases between. The CDR3 runs to 13 residues. The germline V gene has CDR1 MNHNY and CDR2 SVGAGI (reference sequence). The CDR3, as DNA: TGTGCCAGCAGTTCCACAGGGAACTATGGCTACACCTTC. Residues: CASSSTGNYGYTF.

This sequence joins TRBV6-1 and TRBJ1-6, with a tentative D call TRBD1 (5 bases). The germline V and J ends were trimmed by 3 bases and 3 bases, with 12 bases remaining between them. The V gene's germline CDR1 is MNHNS and CDR2 SASEGT. The CDR3 is 16 residues long. Here the CDR3 DNA reads TGTGCCAGCAGTGATGTGGTGGGGGGCTATAATTCACCCCTCCACTTT. It is translated as CASSDVVGGYNSPLHF.

The gene calls are TRBV15 and TRBJ2-7; D is ambiguous. The V end lost 6 bases, the J end lost 6 bases, and 18 bases lay between the germline ends. CDR3 length: 14 residues. Germline CDR1 LNHNV, CDR2 YYDKDF (reference sequence). CDR3 residues: CATSTGAPQLEQYF. The CDR3 DNA reads TGTGCCACCAGTACCGGCGCACCTCAGCTCGAGCAGTACTTC.

The chain couples TRBV18 to TRBJ2-1, with 7 nucleotides matching TRBD1. The V gene end was trimmed by 6 bases and the J gene end by 2 bases; junction bases not matched to a gene: 7. In germline, CDR1 is KGHSH, CDR2 LQKENI. The CDR3 loop spans 15 amino acids. In nucleotides, the CDR3 is TGTGCCAGCTCTCGTGGGACAGCCGCCTACAATGAGCAGTTCTTC. Its protein product is CASSRGTAAYNEQFF.

As to this clone: The junction departs from germline at one end; a sequencing error may be responsible. This sequence joins TRBV15 and TRBJ2-7, with D maybe TRBD1 (5 bases). Germline-derived CDR1 and CDR2 are LNHNV and YYDKDF (reference sequence). This CDR3 spans 13 amino acids. The CDR3 reads CAASRDQGAEQYF. In DNA, the CDR3 is TGTGCCGCCAGCAGAGATCAAGGGGCCGAGCAGTACTTC.

The J gene is TRBJ2-7, the V gene TRBV5-4, with 7 bases lining up with TRBD1. Germline CDR1 is SGHNT and CDR2 is YYREEE (reference sequence). The CDR3 consists of 15 residues. The trim removed 2 bases at V and 0 bases at J, leaving 5 bases unmatched. The CDR3 DNA is TGTGCCAGCAGCTTAAGACAGGGAAGCTCCTACGAGCAGTACTTC. It is translated as CASSLRQGSSYEQYF.

The J gene is TRBJ2-7, the V gene TRBV7-2; 7 positions agree with TRBD2. V was pared by 5 bases and J by 1 base, with 11 bases of the junction left unmatched. CDR1 is SGHTA and CDR2 is FQGNSA in the germline V gene. This CDR3 contains 16 residues. The CDR3 coding sequence is TGTGCCAGCAGCCCATTCGGCGGGAGTAATTCCTACGAGCAGTACTTC. Its translation: CASSPFGGSNSYEQYF.

The chain uses TRBV7-2 and TRBJ1-1, with D perhaps TRBD1 (5 bases). The CDR3 has 14 amino acids. V was shortened by 2 bases and J by 2 bases, with 9 bases between the two germline ends. Per the germline V gene, CDR1 is SGHTA and CDR2 is FQGNSA. CDR3 DNA sequence: TGTGCCAGCAGCTTATCCGGGGGAAACACTGAAGCTTTCTTT. Its protein product is CASSLSGGNTEAFF.